These T cell receptor beta chains were read from a single sample in a study of shared clonotypes between healthy human individuals. Profiling relied on immunoSEQ multiplex PCR, and the TCRdb table lists in-frame clones only, not all of them. The table shows about 2.1 million clones, with around 93% occurring only once. Source material: naive CD8+ T cells from PBMCs. Every receptor here comes from a young man in good health. Some clones in this sample may be carry-over from other donors' samples. CDR3s include the opening cysteine and the closing phenylalanine or tryptophan. Each record gives: J gene, V gene, D gene, clone size, CDR3 protein, CDR3 DNA. A D gene is named only where the DNA matches it firmly. The size of a clone is reported for some rows only, either as once, few or many, or as a class for expanded clones.

TRBJ1-4 TRBV6-1 - - CASSEAGEKLFF TGTGCCAGCAGTGAGGCCGGTGAAAAACTGTTTTTT
TRBJ1-4 TRBV27 - few CASSPSGGSGEKLFF TGTGCCAGCAGTCCCTCGGGGGGTAGTGGTGAAAAACTGTTTTTT
TRBJ1-1 TRBV6-5 - - CASSLLPTGRTEAFF TGTGCCAGCAGTCTACTCCCTACAGGCAGAACTGAAGCTTTCTTT
TRBJ2-5 TRBV5-1 TRBD1 - CASKMWDRGGPIQETQYF TGCGCCAGCAAAATGTGGGACAGGGGGGGCCCAATCCAAGAGACCCAGTACTTC
TRBJ2-1 TRBV19 TRBD1 - CASSLQGRSSYNEQFF TGTGCCAGTAGTCTACAGGGGCGCAGCTCCTACAATGAGCAGTTCTTC
TRBJ1-5 TRBV11-2 - - CASREDINQPQHF TGTGCCAGCAGAGAGGACATCAATCAGCCCCAGCATTTT
TRBJ2-7 TRBV4-2 TRBD2 - CASSQTGGEQYF TGTGCCAGCAGCCAAACGGGGGGCGAGCAGTACTTC
TRBJ2-1 TRBV6-5 - - CASTGAWAGFNEQFF TGTGCCAGCACGGGCGCCTGGGCGGGTTTCAATGAGCAGTTCTTC
TRBJ2-2 TRBV9 - - CASKRGQNTGELFF TGTGCCAGCAAACGGGGACAGAACACCGGGGAGCTGTTTTTT
TRBJ1-2 TRBV7-8 TRBD1 - CASSLAGQGVVDYGYTF TGTGCCAGCAGCTTAGCGGGACAGGGGGTAGTGGACTATGGCTACACCTTC
TRBJ2-1 TRBV7-9 - - CASSLDEQFF TGTGCCAGCAGCCTGGATGAGCAGTTCTTC
TRBJ2-3 TRBV7-9 - - CASSLGGQPSTDTQYF TGTGCCAGCAGCTTAGGTGGACAGCCTAGCACAGATACGCAGTATTTT
TRBJ2-7 TRBV18 - - CASSPPIKRTDQTYEQYF TGTGCCAGCTCACCACCGATTAAAAGGACAGATCAAACCTACGAGCAGTACTTC
TRBJ1-2 TRBV27 TRBD1 few CATWTGNYGYTF TGTGCCACCTGGACAGGGAACTATGGCTACACCTTC
TRBJ1-5 TRBV27 TRBD1 - CASRDRGWNQPQHF TGTGCCAGCAGGGACAGGGGTTGGAATCAGCCCCAGCATTTT
TRBJ1-1 TRBV28 - - CASRSHRGKNTEAFF TGTGCCAGCAGGTCCCATCGGGGTAAAAACACTGAAGCTTTCTTT
TRBJ2-3 TRBV28 - - CASSLGFKGTDTQYF TGTGCCAGCAGTTTAGGGTTCAAGGGAACAGATACGCAGTATTTT
TRBJ1-2 TRBV11-2 - - CASSLDRTANYGYTF TGTGCCAGCAGCTTAGATCGGACAGCGAACTATGGCTACACCTTC
TRBJ1-1 TRBV13 - - CASSLLGVNTEAFF TGTGCCAGCAGCTTACTTGGGGTGAACACTGAAGCTTTCTTT
TRBJ2-2 TRBV7-2 TRBD2 - CASSFSLAGEPGTGELFF TGTGCCAGCAGCTTTTCTCTAGCGGGAGAACCCGGGACGGGGGAGCTGTTTTTT
TRBJ2-7 TRBV6-5 TRBD2 - CASSYSSGGPYEQYF TGTGCCAGCAGTTACTCGAGCGGGGGGCCCTACGAGCAGTACTTC
TRBJ2-6 TRBV6-6 - - CASRTGISGANVLTF TGTGCCAGCAGGACAGGTATTTCTGGAGCCAACGTCCTGACTTTC
TRBJ1-1 TRBV11-2 - - CASSRWTEAFF TGTGCCAGTAGTAGATGGACTGAAGCTTTCTTT
TRBJ2-5 TRBV28 - - CASSYRVTRETQYF TGTGCCAGCAGTTACAGGGTTACGCGAGAGACCCAGTACTTC
TRBJ2-3 TRBV4-3 TRBD2 - CASSQHSIAGGPNTQYF TGCGCCAGCAGCCAGCACTCTATAGCGGGAGGGCCGAATACGCAGTATTTT
TRBJ2-5 TRBV6-5 - - CASSYYGTQYF TGTGCCAGCAGTTATTATGGGACCCAGTACTTC
TRBJ2-7 TRBV9 - - CASSESPATEQYF TGTGCCAGCAGCGAGTCCCCGGCAACGGAGCAGTACTTC
TRBJ2-2 TRBV5-1 - - CASSASSVNLNTGELFF TGCGCCAGCAGCGCCTCCTCCGTTAATCTGAACACCGGGGAGCTGTTTTTT
TRBJ2-3 TRBV27 TRBD1 - CASRERQGITDTQYF TGTGCCAGCAGGGAGAGACAGGGGATCACAGATACGCAGTATTTT
TRBJ2-4 TRBV27 - - CASSLGHLNIQYF TGTGCCAGCAGCCTCGGACACTTAAACATTCAGTACTTC
TRBJ2-7 TRBV9 - - CASSVSGEDEQYF TGTGCCAGCAGCGTTTCCGGGGAGGATGAGCAGTACTTC
TRBJ1-1 TRBV29-1 - - CSVERGIMNTEAFF TGCAGCGTTGAACGGGGGATCATGAACACTGAAGCTTTCTTT
TRBJ2-1 TRBV9 - - CASSVPGQVNEQFF TGTGCCAGCAGTGTGCCGGGACAAGTAAATGAGCAGTTCTTC
TRBJ1-2 TRBV6-6 TRBD1 - CASSYTGTGNLFGYTF TGTGCCAGCAGTTACACCGGGACAGGGAATCTTTTTGGCTACACCTTC
TRBJ1-6 TRBV28 TRBD1 - CASSVQGQGLGSPLHF TGTGCCAGCAGTGTGCAAGGACAGGGTCTAGGATCACCCCTCCACTTT
TRBJ2-1 TRBV14 TRBD2 - CASSQMRGGRADEQFF TGTGCCAGCAGCCAAATGCGTGGCGGGAGGGCCGATGAGCAGTTCTTC
TRBJ1-2 TRBV10-3 - - CAIRRTGPELNYGYTF TGTGCCATCAGGAGAACAGGGCCAGAACTTAACTATGGCTACACCTTC
TRBJ2-7 TRBV5-1 - once CASAITGISYEQYF TGCGCCAGTGCTATCACTGGAATCTCCTACGAGCAGTACTTC
TRBJ2-1 TRBV10-1 - - CASSESTMDEQFF TGCGCCAGCAGTGAGTCGACTATGGATGAGCAGTTCTTC
TRBJ2-2 TRBV19 TRBD2 - CASRDRGLAGATGELFF TGTGCCAGTAGGGACCGAGGGCTAGCGGGAGCCACCGGGGAGCTGTTTTTT
TRBJ2-3 TRBV18 - - CASSPPRSTDTQYF TGTGCCAGCTCACCACCTAGATCCACAGATACGCAGTATTTT
TRBJ1-2 TRBV25-1 TRBD1 - CASSGGRDRGLNGYTF TGTGCCAGCAGTGGGGGCCGCGACAGGGGGCTAAATGGCTACACCTTC
TRBJ1-5 TRBV27 - once CASSLGGYSNQPQHF TGTGCCAGCAGTTTGGGGGGGTATAGCAATCAGCCCCAGCATTTT
TRBJ1-2 TRBV27 - - CASSSGAWGGYTF TGTGCCAGCAGTTCGGGGGCCTGGGGGGGCTACACCTTC
TRBJ2-7 TRBV15 TRBD2 - CATSRGLFYEQYF TGTGCCACCAGCAGGGGACTATTCTACGAGCAGTACTTC
TRBJ1-1 TRBV4-3 - - CASSQGSVMNTEAFF TGCGCCAGCAGCCAAGGTTCGGTTATGAACACTGAAGCTTTCTTT
TRBJ1-1 TRBV28 TRBD1 - CASSLFTGGLNTEAFF TGTGCCAGCAGTTTATTTACAGGGGGCCTGAACACTGAAGCTTTCTTT
TRBJ2-3 TRBV16 TRBD2 - CASSQGLAGASNTQYF TGTGCCAGCAGCCAAGGTCTAGCGGGAGCATCTAATACGCAGTATTTT
TRBJ2-7 TRBV10-3 - - CAISEPPGQAYEQYF TGTGCCATCAGTGAGCCCCCAGGGCAAGCCTACGAGCAGTACTTC
TRBJ1-4 TRBV11-2 - - CASSLAAATNEKLFF TGTGCCAGCAGCTTAGCAGCTGCAACTAATGAAAAACTGTTTTTT
TRBJ2-2 TRBV5-4 TRBD1 - CASQTTGLGTGELFF TGTGCCAGCCAAACGACAGGGCTCGGCACCGGGGAGCTGTTTTTT
TRBJ1-2 TRBV19 - - CASRLLGPRASNYGYTF TGTGCCAGTAGACTCCTTGGGCCCAGGGCTTCTAACTATGGCTACACCTTC
TRBJ2-7 TRBV6-5 - - CASRTYIYEQYF TGTGCCAGCCGGACGTACATCTACGAGCAGTACTTC
TRBJ1-2 TRBV7-9 - - CATPGVGSRGSGYTF TGTGCCACCCCGGGCGTGGGGTCCCGTGGTAGTGGCTACACCTTC
TRBJ1-1 TRBV6-5 TRBD1 - CASRHPGQGTEAFF TGTGCCAGCAGACACCCGGGACAGGGGACTGAAGCTTTCTTT
TRBJ2-7 TRBV18 TRBD2 - CASSPQGREVYEQYF TGTGCCAGCTCACCACAGGGCCGGGAGGTCTACGAGCAGTACTTC
TRBJ2-7 TRBV2 TRBD2 - CARGLADSYEQYF TGTGCCAGAGGACTAGCGGATTCCTACGAGCAGTACTTC
TRBJ1-5 TRBV9 - - CASSLEGQGNQPQHF TGTGCCAGCAGCTTGGAGGGGCAGGGCAATCAGCCCCAGCATTTT
TRBJ2-5 TRBV5-6 TRBD1 - CASSLRTGDRRTQYF TGTGCCAGCAGCCTACGGACAGGGGATCGACGGACCCAGTACTTC
TRBJ1-5 TRBV7-9 - - CASSLGGGRQPQHF TGTGCCAGCAGCTTAGGGGGGGGGCGTCAGCCCCAGCATTTT